This entry is about one TCR beta chain. The antigen is not known. The data are from a study of T cell responses to AZD1222 COVID-19 vaccine. Findings of the study overall: Mapped onto spike, vaccine-associated CD4 TCRs spanned it and were dominant at 160-218 and 743-854. Spike-specific TCR breadth and depth rose after two AZD1222 doses.

Germline assignment: CDR1 MNHEY and CDR2 SVGAGI. Trimming cost V 7 bases and J 3 bases, with 13 bases left between them. This CDR3 has 14 residues. Data came from immunoSEQ multiplex PCR; TCRdb stores just in-frame clones and leaves some out. This sample has around 96,000 clones, with 86% found just once. The material sequenced was peripheral blood, taken 28 days after the second AZD1222 dose. The chain has TRBV6-5 and TRBJ2-1; perhaps TRBD1 as D (6 bases). The receptor was derived from an adult who received the AZD1222 COVID-19 vaccine. Here the CDR3 reads CASTKGVFYNEQFF. The CDR3 DNA follows: TGTGCCAGCACCAAGGGGGTTTTCTACAATGAGCAGTTCTTC.